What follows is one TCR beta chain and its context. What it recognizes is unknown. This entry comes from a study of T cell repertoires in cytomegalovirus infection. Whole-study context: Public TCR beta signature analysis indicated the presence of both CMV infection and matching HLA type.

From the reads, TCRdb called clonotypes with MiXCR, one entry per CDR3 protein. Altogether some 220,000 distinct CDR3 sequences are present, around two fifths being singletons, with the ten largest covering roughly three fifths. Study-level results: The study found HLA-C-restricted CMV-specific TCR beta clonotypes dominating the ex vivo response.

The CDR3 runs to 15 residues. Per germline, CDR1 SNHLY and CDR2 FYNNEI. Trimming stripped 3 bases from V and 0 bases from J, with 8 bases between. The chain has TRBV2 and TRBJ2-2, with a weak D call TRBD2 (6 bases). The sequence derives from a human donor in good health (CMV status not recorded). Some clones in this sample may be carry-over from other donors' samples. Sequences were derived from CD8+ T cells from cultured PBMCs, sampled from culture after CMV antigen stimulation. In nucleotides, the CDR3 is TGTGCCAGCAGTGAGGCGGGGACGAACACCGGGGAGCTGTTTTTT. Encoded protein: CASSEAGTNTGELFF.